This T cell receptor (beta chain) was identified during a study of identical twins. This clonotype turned up a few times. Via MiXCR, TCRdb re-called the 5' RACE reads, giving one row per CDR3 protein. The sample holds 200,000 to 300,000 distinct CDR3 sequences; approximately 6.8% are singletons and the top ten take around 5.4%. CDR1 LGHNT and CDR2 FRNRAP come from the germline V gene. The V and J ends lost 0 bases and 8 bases, in that order; junction bases with no gene match: 10. The CDR3 extends over 16 amino acids. These data were also filed under a second study, of yellow fever vaccine responses in identical twins. That study adds: Reportedly, twins' vaccine T cell responses looked partly convergent and partly personalized.

J is TRBJ2-1 and V is TRBV12-5; 7 positions match TRBD2. The clonotype was recovered from a woman under 30 in good health. Source material: CD8+ T cells sorted from blood. CDR3 nucleotide sequence: TGTGCTAGTGGTTTGGTACCGCTAGCGGATGGGGATGAGCAGTTCTTC. Translating it yields CASGLVPLADGDEQFF.